One TCR beta chain is described in this entry. As yet, its antigen is unknown. 13 Jbeta primers and 60 Vbeta primers were used for the PCR. Per the study methods: Later analysis identified 80 million to 85 million unique TCR beta chains, about 10 million shared. Clones were sequenced by immunoSEQ multiplex PCR, and TCRdb holds only the in-frame ones, with some missing. That table supplies the V and J calls and clone size; D and trimming were determined from the DNA. The data show about 140,000 clones, roughly three quarters seen once. Those who donated were healthy bone marrow donors. The ends were cut back, 1 base at V and 6 bases at J, with 13 bases in the middle. The CDR3 sequence is 16 residues long. The germline V gene encodes CDR1 LGHNA and CDR2 YNFKEQ. The sample belongs to a study of cytomegalovirus exposure and HLA in healthy donors. Study-wide points: 87-base-pair reads could not separate some V segments, including TRBV6-2 and TRBV6-3. Cytomegalovirus association was listed for 164 TCR beta chains.

This clonotype was sampled from a woman aged 45-59 years in good health and CMV-seronegative. The specimen sequenced was PBMCs. V usage is TRBV4-2 and J usage is TRBJ2-6; a possible D gene is TRBD2 (6 bases). This chain's CDR3 is CASSQGAGYEANVLTF. CDR3 nucleotides: TGTGCCAGCAGCCAAGGGGCGGGGTACGAGGCCAACGTCCTGACTTTC.